Listed below are T cell receptor beta chains from one sample, sequenced in a study of beta chain features in type 1 diabetes. Measured with immunoSEQ multiplex PCR; TCRdb has only the in-frame clones, and not every one. The sample includes about 650,000 clones, approximately 13% of them seen just once. The sequenced sample consisted of naive CD4+ T cells from blood. The origin of the receptors is a man aged 25-40 years with type 1 diabetes. Each CDR3 is given with its conserved first and last residue. Each record gives: CDR3 DNA, CDR3 protein, V gene, J gene, clone size, D gene. D genes are given only for firm matches. The listing skips clone size in some rows; elsewhere it reads once, few, many or a size class.

CDR3nt: TGCGCCAGCAGCCAAGATGGGGGACAGGGGATTGGCCAGCCCCAGCATTTT; CDR3aa: CASSQDGGQGIGQPQHF; v_gene: TRBV4-3; j_gene: TRBJ1-5; abundance: few; d_gene: TRBD1
CDR3nt: TGTGCCGCGGCCCGGGGCCCCTACGAGCAGTACTTC; CDR3aa: CAAARGPYEQYF; v_gene: TRBV10-3; j_gene: TRBJ2-7; abundance: .; d_gene: .
CDR3nt: TGTGCCAGCAGCTTACGGGTCATCTCTGGAAACACCATATATTTT; CDR3aa: CASSLRVISGNTIYF; v_gene: TRBV7-2; j_gene: TRBJ1-3; abundance: .; d_gene: .
CDR3nt: TGTGCCAGCAGTCAGGGCTTGGACTATGGCTACACCTTC; CDR3aa: CASSQGLDYGYTF; v_gene: TRBV2; j_gene: TRBJ1-2; abundance: few; d_gene: .
CDR3nt: TGTGCCAGCAGTTTATTCGCGGGGGGAAAGAATACGCAGTATTTT; CDR3aa: CASSLFAGGKNTQYF; v_gene: TRBV27; j_gene: TRBJ2-3; abundance: few; d_gene: TRBD2
CDR3nt: TGTGCCAGCAGCCTGACTAGCGGGGGACTCACAGATACGCAGTATTTT; CDR3aa: CASSLTSGGLTDTQYF; v_gene: TRBV4-2; j_gene: TRBJ2-3; abundance: .; d_gene: TRBD2
CDR3nt: TGCGCCAGCAGCGTCACCGGGAACACTGAAGCTTTCTTT; CDR3aa: CASSVTGNTEAFF; v_gene: TRBV5-1; j_gene: TRBJ1-1; abundance: few; d_gene: .
CDR3nt: TGTGCCAGCAGTTACAACGGGGGGGCTTACAATGAGCAGTTCTTC; CDR3aa: CASSYNGGAYNEQFF; v_gene: TRBV6-5; j_gene: TRBJ2-1; abundance: few; d_gene: TRBD2
CDR3nt: TGTGCCAGCAGCTTAGCGGAGGGCCAGCCCCAGCATTTT; CDR3aa: CASSLAEGQPQHF; v_gene: TRBV7-2; j_gene: TRBJ1-5; abundance: few; d_gene: .
CDR3nt: TGTGCCAGCAGCCTCCAATATGGCTACACCTTC; CDR3aa: CASSLQYGYTF; v_gene: TRBV7-2; j_gene: TRBJ1-2; abundance: few; d_gene: .
CDR3nt: TGCGCCAGCAGCTTGCCCAGGGTTTCCTACGAGCAGTACTTC; CDR3aa: CASSLPRVSYEQYF; v_gene: TRBV5-1; j_gene: TRBJ2-7; abundance: .; d_gene: .
CDR3nt: TGTGCCAGCAGTGACAGACCCGGGACGGATTCTACGAAGCAGTACTTC; CDR3aa: CASSDRPGTDSTKQYF; v_gene: TRBV2; j_gene: TRBJ2-7; abundance: few; d_gene: .
CDR3nt: TGCGCCAGCAGCCAAGATCGACGGGACGACTATGGCTACACCTTC; CDR3aa: CASSQDRRDDYGYTF; v_gene: TRBV4-3; j_gene: TRBJ1-2; abundance: .; d_gene: .
CDR3nt: TGTGCCAGCAGCTTAGTCCCAGGGAGTGGAAACACCATATATTTT; CDR3aa: CASSLVPGSGNTIYF; v_gene: TRBV7-2; j_gene: TRBJ1-3; abundance: few; d_gene: .
CDR3nt: TGTGCCAGCAGTGATAAGGGACGAAAACTGTTTTTT; CDR3aa: CASSDKGRKLFF; v_gene: TRBV6-5; j_gene: TRBJ1-4; abundance: .; d_gene: .
CDR3nt: TGTGCCAGCAGTGGGGCCTCCTCCCATCAGCCCCAGCATTTT; CDR3aa: CASSGASSHQPQHF; v_gene: TRBV25-1; j_gene: TRBJ1-5; abundance: .; d_gene: .
CDR3nt: TGCGCCAGCAGCTTGGCAGGCCCGAACTATGGAAACACCATATATTTT; CDR3aa: CASSLAGPNYGNTIYF; v_gene: TRBV5-1; j_gene: TRBJ1-3; abundance: few; d_gene: .
CDR3nt: TGTGCCAGCAGTTTACCCGGCGGGGGAGGAGGTACGCAGTATTTT; CDR3aa: CASSLPGGGGGTQYF; v_gene: TRBV28; j_gene: TRBJ2-3; abundance: .; d_gene: TRBD2
CDR3nt: TGTGCCTGGAGTGTACTTCGGACTAGAGGTGCCGGGGAGCTGTTTTTT; CDR3aa: CAWSVLRTRGAGELFF; v_gene: TRBV30; j_gene: TRBJ2-2; abundance: few; d_gene: TRBD2
CDR3nt: TGTGCCAGCAGCATGACAGGGGGCCGCTATGGCTACACCTTC; CDR3aa: CASSMTGGRYGYTF; v_gene: TRBV9; j_gene: TRBJ1-2; abundance: .; d_gene: TRBD1
CDR3nt: TGTGCCAGCAGCTGGGACTTTCAAGAGACCCAGTACTTC; CDR3aa: CASSWDFQETQYF; v_gene: TRBV7-3; j_gene: TRBJ2-5; abundance: few; d_gene: .
CDR3nt: TGTGCCAGCAGCCGGCGCTACGAGCAGTACTTC; CDR3aa: CASSRRYEQYF; v_gene: TRBV7-2; j_gene: TRBJ2-7; abundance: .; d_gene: .
CDR3nt: TGTGCCAGCAGTGAAGCGGGGAACTATGGCTACACCTTC; CDR3aa: CASSEAGNYGYTF; v_gene: TRBV6-1; j_gene: TRBJ1-2; abundance: few; d_gene: .
CDR3nt: TGTGCCAGCAGGATGACAGGGGGGACGGAGACCCAGTACTTC; CDR3aa: CASRMTGGTETQYF; v_gene: TRBV14; j_gene: TRBJ2-5; abundance: .; d_gene: TRBD1
CDR3nt: TGCGCCAGCAGCCAAGCCTACAATGAGCAGTTCTTC; CDR3aa: CASSQAYNEQFF; v_gene: TRBV4-1; j_gene: TRBJ2-1; abundance: few; d_gene: .
CDR3nt: TGTGCCAGCAGCCAAATAAACAGGGGCGGCCAGCCCCAGCATTTT; CDR3aa: CASSQINRGGQPQHF; v_gene: TRBV4-2; j_gene: TRBJ1-5; abundance: .; d_gene: TRBD1
CDR3nt: TGTGCCAGTACGACAGGGAGGGGGAACATTCAGTACTTC; CDR3aa: CASTTGRGNIQYF; v_gene: TRBV7-2; j_gene: TRBJ2-4; abundance: .; d_gene: .